The present entry profiles one T cell receptor (beta chain) with its context. The length of the CDR3 is 14 residues. From germline, CDR1 is SGHTA and CDR2 FQGNSA. Trimming cost V 2 bases and J 3 bases, with 11 bases left between them. This table comes from immunoSEQ multiplex PCR, and its TCRdb copy is limited to in-frame clones, with some not included. The profile shows 220,000 or so clones, more than 65% of them singletons. These data come from a study of blood T cell repertoires in COVID-19. On the study more broadly: T cells, B-cell-depleted T cells, or PBMCs supplied cDNA or gDNA.

This receptor was taken from a woman aged 55-70 years with acute or convalescent COVID-19. Sequences were obtained from peripheral blood. The chain has TRBV7-2 and TRBJ2-7; D not certain. This chain's CDR3 is CASSLSLSGYEQYF. In DNA, the CDR3 is TGTGCCAGCAGCTTAAGCCTCTCCGGCTACGAGCAGTACTTC.